One T cell receptor beta chain is described in this entry. The sample is drawn from a study of blood T cell repertoires in COVID-19. Background on the study: Some COVID-19 samples were acute and others convalescent; all came from the United States, Italy and Spain. T cells, B-cell-depleted T cells, or PBMCs provided the cDNA or gDNA that served as material.

CDR3 length equals 13 residues. With V trimmed by 4 bases and J by 2 bases, 2 bases remained unmatched. Germline V lookup: CDR1 KGHSH, CDR2 LQKENI. Source study methods: The authors estimated nucleated cell counts from reference gene primer amplification. Data came from immunoSEQ multiplex PCR; TCRdb stores just in-frame clones and leaves some out. Clone size and V and J calls were adopted from that table, with D and trimming inferred from the DNA. This table has roughly 320,000 clones, about 82% appearing once. The sample taken for sequencing was peripheral blood. This clonotype was sampled from a human donor in a cohort sampled during active COVID-19. This chain uses TRBV18 with TRBJ2-7; 7 positions match TRBD1. CDR3 sequence: CASSRTGTYEQYF. The CDR3 DNA is TGTGCCAGCTCACGGACAGGAACCTACGAGCAGTACTTC.